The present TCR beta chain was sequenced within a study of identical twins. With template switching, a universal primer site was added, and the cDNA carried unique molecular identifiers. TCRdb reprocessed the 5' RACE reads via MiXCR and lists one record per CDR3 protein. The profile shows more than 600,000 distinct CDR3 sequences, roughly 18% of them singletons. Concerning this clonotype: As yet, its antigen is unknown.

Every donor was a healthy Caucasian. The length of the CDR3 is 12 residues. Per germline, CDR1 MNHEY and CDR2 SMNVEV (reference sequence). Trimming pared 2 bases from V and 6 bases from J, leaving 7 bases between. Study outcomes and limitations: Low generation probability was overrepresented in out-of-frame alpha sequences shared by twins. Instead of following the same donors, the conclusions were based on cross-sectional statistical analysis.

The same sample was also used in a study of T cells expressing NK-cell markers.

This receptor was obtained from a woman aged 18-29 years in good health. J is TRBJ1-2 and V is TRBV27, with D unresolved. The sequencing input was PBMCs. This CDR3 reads CASSLTKDGYTF. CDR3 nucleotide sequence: TGTGCCAGCAGTTTAACGAAGGATGGCTACACCTTC.